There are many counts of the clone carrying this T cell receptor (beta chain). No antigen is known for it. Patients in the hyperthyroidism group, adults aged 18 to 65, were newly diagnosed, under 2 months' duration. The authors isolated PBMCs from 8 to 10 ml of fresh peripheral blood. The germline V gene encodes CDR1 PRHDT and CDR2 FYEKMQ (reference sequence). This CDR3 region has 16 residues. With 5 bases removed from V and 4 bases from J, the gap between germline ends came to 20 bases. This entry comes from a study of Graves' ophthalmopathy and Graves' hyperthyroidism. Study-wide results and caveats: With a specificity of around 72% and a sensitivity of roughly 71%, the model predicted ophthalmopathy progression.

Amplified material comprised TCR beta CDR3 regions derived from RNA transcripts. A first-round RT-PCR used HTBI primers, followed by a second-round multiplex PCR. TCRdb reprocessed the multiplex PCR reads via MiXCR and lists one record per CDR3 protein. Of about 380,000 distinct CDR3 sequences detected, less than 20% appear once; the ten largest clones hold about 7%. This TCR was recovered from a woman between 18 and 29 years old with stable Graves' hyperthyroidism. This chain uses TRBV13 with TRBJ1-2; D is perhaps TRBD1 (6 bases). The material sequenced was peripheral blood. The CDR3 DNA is TGTGCCAGCAGCGTCTTTAATATTCGGACAGTCTATGGCTACACCTTC. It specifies CASSVFNIRTVYGYTF.